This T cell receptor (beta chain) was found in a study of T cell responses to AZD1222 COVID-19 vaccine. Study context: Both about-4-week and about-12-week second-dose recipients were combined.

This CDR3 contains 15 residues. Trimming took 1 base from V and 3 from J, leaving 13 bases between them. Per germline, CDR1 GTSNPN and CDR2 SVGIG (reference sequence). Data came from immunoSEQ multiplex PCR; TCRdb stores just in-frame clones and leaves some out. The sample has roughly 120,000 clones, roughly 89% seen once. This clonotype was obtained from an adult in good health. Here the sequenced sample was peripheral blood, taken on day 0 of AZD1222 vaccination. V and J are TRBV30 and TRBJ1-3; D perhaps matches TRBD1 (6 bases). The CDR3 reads CAWSEWGQVGNTIYF. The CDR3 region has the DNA TGTGCCTGGAGTGAATGGGGGCAGGTTGGAAACACCATATATTTT.